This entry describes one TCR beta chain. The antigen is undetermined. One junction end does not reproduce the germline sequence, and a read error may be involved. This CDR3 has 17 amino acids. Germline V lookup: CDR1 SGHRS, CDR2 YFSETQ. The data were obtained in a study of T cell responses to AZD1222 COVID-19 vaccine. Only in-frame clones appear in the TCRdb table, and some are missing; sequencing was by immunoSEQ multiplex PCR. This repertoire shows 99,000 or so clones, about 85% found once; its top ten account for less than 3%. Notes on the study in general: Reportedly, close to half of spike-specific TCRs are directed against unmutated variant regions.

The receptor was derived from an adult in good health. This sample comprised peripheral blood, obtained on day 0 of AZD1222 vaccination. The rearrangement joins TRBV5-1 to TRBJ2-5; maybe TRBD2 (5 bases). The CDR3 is CASSLTLGSSGQETQYF. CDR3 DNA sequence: TGTGCCAGCAGCTTGACACTAGGCTCCAGCGGCCAAGAGACCCAGTACTTC.